The clone carrying this T cell receptor (beta chain) showed up just a few times. Antigen unknown. Sequencing used immunoSEQ multiplex PCR; TCRdb keeps in-frame clones, though not all of them. The data contain roughly 53,000 clones, 90% of them singletons. The V and J ends lost 0 bases and 8 bases respectively, with 14 bases between them. The germline CDR1 and CDR2 sequences are SGDLS and YYNGEE. The length of the CDR3 is 14 residues. The entry originates in a study of OX40 agonist ivuxolimab in advanced cancers. Across the whole study: The mean age was about 61 years, ranging from roughly 23 to 79, with around four fifths of participants male.

Study-wide points: At 0.1-3.0 mg/kg, partial responders had clonal expansion among the lowest observed.

The specimen was CD4+ or CD8+ T cells sorted from blood, collected in a trial of the OX40 agonist ivuxolimab. This clonotype originated in an adult with an advanced solid tumor such as melanoma, head and neck, liver or kidney cancer. The chain combines TRBV9 with TRBJ1-1; no firm D call. CDR3 sequence reads: CASSVEGGLGEAFF. CDR3 DNA sequence: TGTGCCAGCAGCGTAGAGGGAGGCTTGGGGGAAGCTTTCTTT.